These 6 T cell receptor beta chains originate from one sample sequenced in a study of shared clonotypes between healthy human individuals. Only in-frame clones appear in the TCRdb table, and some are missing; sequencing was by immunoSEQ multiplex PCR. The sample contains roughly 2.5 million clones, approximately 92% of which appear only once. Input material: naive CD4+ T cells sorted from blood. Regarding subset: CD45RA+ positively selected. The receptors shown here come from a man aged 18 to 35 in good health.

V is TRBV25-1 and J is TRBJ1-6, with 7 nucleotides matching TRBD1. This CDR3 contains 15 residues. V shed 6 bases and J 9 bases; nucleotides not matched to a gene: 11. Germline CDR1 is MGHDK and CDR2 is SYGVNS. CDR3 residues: CASSADPPGGSPLHF. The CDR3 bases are TGTGCCAGCAGCGCCGACCCACCAGGGGGTTCACCCCTCCACTTT.

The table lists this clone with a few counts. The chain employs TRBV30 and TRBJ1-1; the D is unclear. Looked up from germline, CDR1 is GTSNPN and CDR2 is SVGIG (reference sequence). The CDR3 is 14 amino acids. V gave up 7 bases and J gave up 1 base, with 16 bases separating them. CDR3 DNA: TGTGCCTTAACACCACGGATGACGAACACTGAAGCTTTCTTT. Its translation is CALTPRMTNTEAFF.

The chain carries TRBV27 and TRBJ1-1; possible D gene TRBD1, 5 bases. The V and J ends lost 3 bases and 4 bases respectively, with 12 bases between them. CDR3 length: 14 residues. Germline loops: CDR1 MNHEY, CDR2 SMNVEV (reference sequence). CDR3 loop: CASSFIREGTEAFF. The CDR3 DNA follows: TGTGCCAGCAGTTTCATCAGGGAGGGCACTGAAGCTTTCTTT.

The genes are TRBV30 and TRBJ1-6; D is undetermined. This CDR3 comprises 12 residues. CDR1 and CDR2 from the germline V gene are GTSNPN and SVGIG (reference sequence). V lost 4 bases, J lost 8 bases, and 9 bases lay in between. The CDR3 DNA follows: TGTGCCTGGACGGACTGGGATTCACCCCTCCACTTT. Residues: CAWTDWDSPLHF.

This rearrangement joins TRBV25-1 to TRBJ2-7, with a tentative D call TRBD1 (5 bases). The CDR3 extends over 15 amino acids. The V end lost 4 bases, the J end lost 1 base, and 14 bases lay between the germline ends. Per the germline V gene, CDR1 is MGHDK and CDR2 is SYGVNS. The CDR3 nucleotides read TGTGCCAGCAGTGGATCAGGGAAGGCTTCCTACGAGCAGTACTTC. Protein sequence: CASSGSGKASYEQYF.

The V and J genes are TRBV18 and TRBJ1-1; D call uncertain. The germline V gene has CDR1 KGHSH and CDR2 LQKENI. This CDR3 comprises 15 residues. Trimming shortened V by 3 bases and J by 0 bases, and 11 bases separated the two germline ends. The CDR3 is CASSPGSDMNTEAFF. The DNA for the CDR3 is TGTGCCAGCTCACCGGGGTCCGATATGAACACTGAAGCTTTCTTT.